This paragraph reports one T cell receptor beta chain. The data are from a study of blood T cell repertoires in COVID-19. The overall study: Sites across the United States, Italy and Spain contributed samples from acute and convalescent COVID-19. T cells, B-cell-depleted T cells, or PBMCs provided the cDNA or gDNA that served as material.

In the authors' methods: It was from reference gene primer amplification that nucleated cell counts were estimated. The method was immunoSEQ multiplex PCR; TCRdb's version includes in-frame clones alone and lacks a portion of them. Clonal size and the V and J genes are those of that table, whereas D and trimming came from the DNA. The sample holds tens of thousands of clones, roughly 87% seen once. Source material: peripheral blood. This sequence was found in a woman of 80 years or more with acute or convalescent COVID-19.

The CDR3 is CASSPRQATGELFF. As DNA, the CDR3 is TGTGCCAGCAGCCCACGACAGGCCACCGGGGAGCTGTTTTTT. The J gene is TRBJ2-2, the V gene TRBV7-7; possibly TRBD1 for D (6 bases). This CDR3 region has 14 residues. Per the germline V gene, CDR1 is SSHAT and CDR2 is FNYEAQ (reference sequence). The ends were cut back, 5 bases at V and 4 bases at J, with 11 bases in the middle.